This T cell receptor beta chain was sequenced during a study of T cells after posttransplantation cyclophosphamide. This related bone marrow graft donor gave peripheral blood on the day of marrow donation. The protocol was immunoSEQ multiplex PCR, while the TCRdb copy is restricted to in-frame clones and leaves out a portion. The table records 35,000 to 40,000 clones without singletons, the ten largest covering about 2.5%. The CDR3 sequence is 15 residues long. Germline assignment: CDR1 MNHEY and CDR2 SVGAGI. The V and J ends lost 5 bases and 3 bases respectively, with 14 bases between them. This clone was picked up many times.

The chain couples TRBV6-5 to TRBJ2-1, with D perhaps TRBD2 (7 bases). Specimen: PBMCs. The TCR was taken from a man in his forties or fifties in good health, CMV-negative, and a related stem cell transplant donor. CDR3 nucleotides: TGTGCCAGCAGTCGGGCGGGGGCCCACTACAATGAGCAGTTCTTC. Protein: CASSRAGAHYNEQFF.